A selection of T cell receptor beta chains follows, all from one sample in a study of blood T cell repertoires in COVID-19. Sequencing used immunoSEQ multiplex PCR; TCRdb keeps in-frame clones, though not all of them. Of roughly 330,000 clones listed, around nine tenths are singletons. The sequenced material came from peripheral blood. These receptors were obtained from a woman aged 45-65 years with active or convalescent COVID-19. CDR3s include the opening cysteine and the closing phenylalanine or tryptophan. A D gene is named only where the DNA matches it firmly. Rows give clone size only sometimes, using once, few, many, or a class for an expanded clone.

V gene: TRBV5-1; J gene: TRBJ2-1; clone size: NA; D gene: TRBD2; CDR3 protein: CASSLISGGASNEQFF; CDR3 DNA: TGCGCCAGCAGCTTAATCAGCGGGGGGGCTTCCAATGAGCAGTTCTTC
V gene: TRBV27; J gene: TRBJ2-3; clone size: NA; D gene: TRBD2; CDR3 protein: CASSPIAGVRADTQYF; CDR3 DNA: TGTGCCAGCAGTCCGATAGCGGGAGTGCGTGCAGATACGCAGTATTTT
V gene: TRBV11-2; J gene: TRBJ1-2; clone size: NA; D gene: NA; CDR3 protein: CASSQWGDGYTF; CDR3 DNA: TGTGCCAGCAGCCAATGGGGGGATGGCTACACCTTC
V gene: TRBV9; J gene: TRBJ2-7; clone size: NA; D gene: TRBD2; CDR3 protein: CASSVGLAGAGVSYEQYF; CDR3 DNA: TGTGCCAGCAGCGTAGGGCTAGCGGGCGCAGGGGTTTCGTACGAGCAGTACTTC
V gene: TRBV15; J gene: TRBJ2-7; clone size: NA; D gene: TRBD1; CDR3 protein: CATSKGQTYEQYF; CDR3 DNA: TGTGCCACCAGCAAGGGACAGACCTACGAGCAGTACTTC
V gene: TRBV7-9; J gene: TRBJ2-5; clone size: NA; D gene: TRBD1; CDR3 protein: CASSEPGQGETQYF; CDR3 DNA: TGTGCCAGCAGCGAGCCCGGACAGGGAGAGACCCAGTACTTC
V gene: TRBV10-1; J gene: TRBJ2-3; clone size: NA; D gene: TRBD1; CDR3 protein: CASSDPGQTTDTQYF; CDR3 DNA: TGCGCCAGCAGTGACCCGGGACAGACCACAGATACGCAGTATTTT
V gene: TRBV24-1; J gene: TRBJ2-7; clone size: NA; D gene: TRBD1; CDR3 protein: CATSDTRQGGSYEQYF; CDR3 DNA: TGTGCCACCAGTGATACCCGACAGGGCGGAAGCTACGAGCAGTACTTC
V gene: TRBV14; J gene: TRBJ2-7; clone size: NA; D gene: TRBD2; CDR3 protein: CASSQPAGLPYEQYF; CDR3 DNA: TGTGCCAGCAGCCAACCAGCGGGACTACCCTACGAGCAGTACTTC
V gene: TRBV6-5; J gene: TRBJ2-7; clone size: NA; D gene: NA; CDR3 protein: CASSYSFPHTYEQYF; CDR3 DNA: TGTGCCAGCAGTTACTCGTTTCCACATACCTACGAGCAGTACTTC
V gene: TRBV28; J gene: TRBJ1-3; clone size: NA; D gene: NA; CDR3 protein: CASNRSGGSGNTIYF; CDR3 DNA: TGTGCCAGCAACAGAAGTGGGGGGTCCGGAAACACCATATATTTT
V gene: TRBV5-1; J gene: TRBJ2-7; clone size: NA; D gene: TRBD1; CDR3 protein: CASSLDRDYEQYF; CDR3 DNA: TGCGCCAGCAGCCTCGACAGGGACTACGAGCAGTACTTC
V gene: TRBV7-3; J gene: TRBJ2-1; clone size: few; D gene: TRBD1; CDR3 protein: CASSPTGPNEQFF; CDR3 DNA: TGTGCCAGCAGCCCGACAGGGCCCAATGAGCAGTTCTTC
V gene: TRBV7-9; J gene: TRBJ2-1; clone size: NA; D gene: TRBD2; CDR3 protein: CASSAGLAGEGYNEQFF; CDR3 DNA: TGTGCCAGCAGCGCCGGACTAGCGGGAGAAGGCTACAATGAGCAGTTCTTC
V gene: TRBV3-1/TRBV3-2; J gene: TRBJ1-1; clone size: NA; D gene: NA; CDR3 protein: CASTFSGSGTEAFF; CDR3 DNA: TGTGCCAGCACTTTCTCGGGATCGGGAACTGAAGCTTTCTTT
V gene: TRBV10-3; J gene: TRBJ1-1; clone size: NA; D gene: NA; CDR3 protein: CAISESIKRERSTEAFF; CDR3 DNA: TGTGCCATCAGTGAGTCGATAAAGAGGGAACGGAGCACTGAAGCTTTCTTT
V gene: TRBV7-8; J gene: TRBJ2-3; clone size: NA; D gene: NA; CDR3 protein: CASSLGAGTDTQYF; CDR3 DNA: TGTGCCAGCAGCTTAGGGGCAGGCACAGATACGCAGTATTTT
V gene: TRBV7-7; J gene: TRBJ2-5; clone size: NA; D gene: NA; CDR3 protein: CASSLDTVQETQYF; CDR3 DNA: TGTGCTAGCAGCTTAGATACAGTCCAAGAGACCCAGTACTTC
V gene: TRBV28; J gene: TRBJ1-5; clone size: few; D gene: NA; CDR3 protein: CASSKPTGGNQPQHF; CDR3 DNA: TGTGCCAGCAGCAAACCGACAGGAGGCAATCAGCCCCAGCATTTT
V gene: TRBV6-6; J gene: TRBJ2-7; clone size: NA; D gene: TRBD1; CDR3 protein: CASSYLTGASYEQYF; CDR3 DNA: TGTGCCAGCAGTTACTTAACAGGGGCCTCCTACGAGCAGTACTTC
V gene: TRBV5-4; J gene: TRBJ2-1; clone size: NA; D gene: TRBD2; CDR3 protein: CASRIGTSGGVTYNEQFF; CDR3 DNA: TGTGCCAGCAGAATCGGGACTAGCGGGGGGGTCACCTACAATGAGCAGTTCTTC
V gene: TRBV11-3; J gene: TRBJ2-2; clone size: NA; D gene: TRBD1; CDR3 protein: CASSPRTGTGELFF; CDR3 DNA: TGTGCCAGCAGCCCCAGGACAGGGACCGGGGAGCTGTTTTTT
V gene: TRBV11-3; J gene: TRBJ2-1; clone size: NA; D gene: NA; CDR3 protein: CASSWEGGTGNEQFF; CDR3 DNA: TGTGCCAGCTCCTGGGAGGGGGGAACGGGGAATGAGCAGTTCTTC
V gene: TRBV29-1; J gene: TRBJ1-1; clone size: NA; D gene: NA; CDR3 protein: CSVEDQRTEAFF; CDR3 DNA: TGCAGCGTTGAAGATCAACGGACTGAAGCTTTCTTT
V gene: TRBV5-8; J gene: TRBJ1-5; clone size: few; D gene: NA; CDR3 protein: CASSLVQGYSNQPQHF; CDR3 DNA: TGTGCCAGCAGCTTGGTTCAGGGGTATAGCAATCAGCCCCAGCATTTT
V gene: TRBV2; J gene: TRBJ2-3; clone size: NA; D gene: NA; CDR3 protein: CASSSRLSTDTQYF; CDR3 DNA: TGTGCCAGCAGTTCTAGACTGTCCACAGATACGCAGTATTTT
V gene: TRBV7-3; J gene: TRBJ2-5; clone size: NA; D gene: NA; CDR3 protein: CASSFRVQETQYF; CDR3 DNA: TGTGCCAGCAGCTTCAGGGTCCAAGAGACCCAGTACTTC
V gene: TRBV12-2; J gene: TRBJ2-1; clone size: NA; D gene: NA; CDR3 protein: CASRLGLAGGYSSDEQFF; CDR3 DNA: TGTGCAAGTCGCTTAGGACTAGCGGGGGGATACTCCAGCGATGAGCAGTTCTTC
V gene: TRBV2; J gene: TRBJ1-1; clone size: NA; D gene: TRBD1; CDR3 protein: CASSEDRGPEAFF; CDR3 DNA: TGTGCCAGCAGCGAGGACAGGGGGCCTGAAGCTTTCTTT
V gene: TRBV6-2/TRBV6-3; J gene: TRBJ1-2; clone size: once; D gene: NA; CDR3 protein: CASSWGDGYTF; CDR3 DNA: TGTGCCAGCAGTTGGGGGGATGGCTACACCTTC
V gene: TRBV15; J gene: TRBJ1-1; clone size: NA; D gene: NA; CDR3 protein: CATSRDSGGTEAFF; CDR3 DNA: TGTGCCACCAGCAGAGACAGCGGGGGTACTGAAGCTTTCTTT
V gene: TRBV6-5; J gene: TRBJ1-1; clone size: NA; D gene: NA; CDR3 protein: CASSYSSTGNTEAFF; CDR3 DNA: TGTGCCAGCAGTTACTCCTCGACAGGGAACACTGAAGCTTTCTTT
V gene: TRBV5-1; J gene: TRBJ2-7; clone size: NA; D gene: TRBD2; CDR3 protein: CASGRLAGGTIYEQYF; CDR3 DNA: TGCGCCAGCGGGAGACTAGCGGGGGGGACCATTTACGAGCAGTACTTC
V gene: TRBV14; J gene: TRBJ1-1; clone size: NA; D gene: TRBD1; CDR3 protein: CASSQGTGRGNTEAFF; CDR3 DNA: TGTGCCAGCAGCCAAGGGACAGGGAGGGGGAACACTGAAGCTTTCTTT
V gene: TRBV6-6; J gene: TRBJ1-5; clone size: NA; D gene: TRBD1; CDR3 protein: CASSPGQWLEGNQPQHF; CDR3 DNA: TGTGCCAGCAGTCCGGGACAGTGGCTCGAAGGCAATCAGCCCCAGCATTTT
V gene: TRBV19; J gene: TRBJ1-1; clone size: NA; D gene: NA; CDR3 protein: CASTVDRLNTEAFF; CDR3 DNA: TGTGCCAGTACCGTTGACAGGTTGAACACTGAAGCTTTCTTT
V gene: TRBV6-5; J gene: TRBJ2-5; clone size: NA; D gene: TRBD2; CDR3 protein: CASQTGGETQYF; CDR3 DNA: TGTGCCAGTCAAACGGGAGGGGAGACCCAGTACTTC
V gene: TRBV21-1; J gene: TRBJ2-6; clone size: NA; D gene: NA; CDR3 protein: CARMGTSTSGANVLTF; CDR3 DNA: TGTGCCAGGATGGGGACATCAACCTCTGGGGCCAACGTCCTGACTTTC
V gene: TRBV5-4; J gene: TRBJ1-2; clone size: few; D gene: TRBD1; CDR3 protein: CASSLGDRDFYGYTF; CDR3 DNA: TGTGCCAGCAGCTTAGGTGACAGGGACTTTTATGGCTACACCTTC
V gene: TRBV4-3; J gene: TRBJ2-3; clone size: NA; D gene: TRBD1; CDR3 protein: CASSPLDRGRGADTQYF; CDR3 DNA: TGCGCCAGCAGCCCCTTGGACAGGGGGCGTGGGGCAGATACGCAGTATTTT
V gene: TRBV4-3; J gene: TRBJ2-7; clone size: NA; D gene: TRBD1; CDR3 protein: CASSQLTGGYEQYF; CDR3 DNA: TGCGCCAGCAGCCAACTGACAGGGGGCTACGAGCAGTACTTC
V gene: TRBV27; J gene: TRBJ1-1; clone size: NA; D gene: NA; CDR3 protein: CASSPSQYSEAFF; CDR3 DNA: TGTGCCAGCAGCCCCTCCCAATACAGTGAAGCTTTCTTT
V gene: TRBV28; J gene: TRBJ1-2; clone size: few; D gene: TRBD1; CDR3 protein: CASSLSRGTGANGYTF; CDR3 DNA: TGTGCCAGCAGTTTATCCCGCGGGACAGGGGCCAATGGCTACACCTTC
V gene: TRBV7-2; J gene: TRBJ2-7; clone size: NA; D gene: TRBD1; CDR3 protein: CASSLSQTGGTGQYF; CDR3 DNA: TGTGCCAGCAGCTTAAGTCAGACAGGGGGAACCGGGCAGTACTTC
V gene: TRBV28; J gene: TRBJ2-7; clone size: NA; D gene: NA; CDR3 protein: CASSLEDEQYF; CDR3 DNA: TGTGCCAGCAGTTTGGAGGACGAGCAGTACTTC
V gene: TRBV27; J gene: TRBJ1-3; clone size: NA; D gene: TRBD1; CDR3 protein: CASSPGPTGRGNTIYF; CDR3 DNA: TGTGCCAGCAGTCCAGGTCCGACAGGGCGGGGAAACACCATATATTTT
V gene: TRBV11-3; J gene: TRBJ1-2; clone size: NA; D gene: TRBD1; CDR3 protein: CASSQSVKDRGLTTNYGYTF; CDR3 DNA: TGTGCCAGCAGCCAGTCTGTGAAGGACAGGGGGCTGACCACTAACTATGGCTACACCTTC
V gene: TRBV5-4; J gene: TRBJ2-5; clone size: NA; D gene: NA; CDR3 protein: CASSLDGGTQYF; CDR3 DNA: TGTGCCAGCAGCTTGGATGGAGGGACCCAGTACTTC